A single sample gave rise to the 9 T cell receptor beta chains below, sequenced in a study of naive and memory T cell subsets. Both TRBC1 and TRBC2 were covered by a beta constant-region primer of two equimolar oligonucleotides. TCRdb reanalysed the UMI-ligation and nested PCR reads using MiXCR and keeps one entry per CDR3 protein. Here the sample spans 70,000 to 95,000 distinct CDR3 sequences, about 6.5% being singletons. Sequenced sample: central memory CD4+ T cells from blood. These receptors were obtained from a human donor in good health.

This clonotype was counted only a few times. The rearrangement uses TRBV7-8 and TRBJ1-2, with TRBD1 matching 7 bases. Unmatched junction bases numbered 3, after V lost 5 bases and J lost 3 bases. Looked up from germline, CDR1 is SGHVS and CDR2 is FQNEAQ. The CDR3 runs 13 residues. The CDR3 DNA reads TGTGCCAGCAGCCATACAGGGGACTATGGCTACACCTTC. Translating gives CASSHTGDYGYTF.

In its sample, this clonotype was seen many times. The genes are TRBV18 and TRBJ1-4, with D uncertain. V dropped 3 bases and J dropped 3 bases, with 14 bases sitting between them. The CDR3 length is 16 residues. The germline V gene encodes CDR1 KGHSH and CDR2 LQKENI. CDR3 DNA: TGTGCCAGCTCACCCGTTCGCGGGCTATCTAATGAAAAACTGTTTTTT. It specifies CASSPVRGLSNEKLFF.

CDR3 coding DNA: TGCGCCAGCAGCTTAGGGCGGGAGGGAGACCAAGAGACCCAGTACTTC. Protein: CASSLGREGDQETQYF. The chain joins TRBV5-1 to TRBJ2-5, with 9 positions matching TRBD2. Trimming cost V 2 bases and J 0 bases; bases outside gene matches: 5. Germline CDR1 is SGHRS and CDR2 is YFSETQ. The CDR3 loop spans 16 amino acids.

The chain recombines TRBV3-1 with TRBJ2-2, with D tentatively TRBD2 (5 bases). The CDR3 covers 15 residues. CDR1 is LGHDT and CDR2 is YNNKEL in the germline V gene (reference sequence). V lost 6 bases, J lost 6 bases, and 17 bases lay in between. The CDR3 loop is CASSWLATGAGELFF. In nucleotides, the CDR3 is TGTGCCAGCAGTTGGCTAGCTACCGGTGCCGGGGAGCTGTTTTTT.

V usage is TRBV7-9 and J usage is TRBJ1-4; D might be TRBD1 (6 bases). Germline V gene data show CDR1 as SEHNR and CDR2 as FQNEAQ (reference sequence). The ends were cut back, 5 bases at V and 8 bases at J, with 6 bases in the middle. This CDR3 is 11 amino acids long. The CDR3 spells CASSGQEKLFF. The CDR3 DNA sequence: TGTGCCAGCAGCGGACAGGAAAAACTGTTTTTT.

This clonotype was counted many times. The chain uses TRBV5-4 and TRBJ2-7; D not resolved. Trimming took 0 bases from V and 5 from J, leaving 12 bases between them. This CDR3 comprises 14 residues. Germline CDR1 SGHNT, CDR2 YYREEE (reference sequence). CDR3 DNA: TGTGCCAGCAGCTTGGACCCGTCCAGGCACGAGCAGTACTTC. Encoded protein: CASSLDPSRHEQYF.

This clonotype was detected only a few times. The rearrangement links TRBV30 to TRBJ1-3, with D uncertain. This CDR3 comprises 12 residues. V was clipped by 5 bases and J by 0 bases, with 5 bases between them. The germline CDR1 and CDR2 sequences are GTSNPN and SVGIG (reference sequence). This chain's CDR3 is CAWDPSGNTIYF. CDR3 DNA: TGTGCCTGGGACCCCTCTGGAAACACCATATATTTT.

A note on this clonotype: This may come from a read error, since a much larger clone is one base off. The DNA of the CDR3 is TGTGCCAGCAGCTATTTATGTGGAAAACTGTTTTTT. Its protein is CASSYLCGKLFF. The chain uses TRBV7-9 and TRBJ1-4; no firm D call. The V and J ends lost 4 bases and 10 bases respectively, with 10 bases between them. The CDR3 is 12 residues long. Germline assignment: CDR1 SEHNR and CDR2 FQNEAQ (reference sequence).

This clonotype was recorded at least ten times. The chain employs TRBV15 and TRBJ2-1, with D unclear. CDR1 is LNHNV and CDR2 is YYDKDF in the germline V gene (reference sequence). V was clipped by 1 base and J by 2 bases, with 9 bases between them. The CDR3 totals 15 residues. The CDR3 reads CATSRAWSTYNEQFF. CDR3 nucleotide sequence: TGTGCCACCAGCAGAGCGTGGTCCACCTACAATGAGCAGTTCTTC.